Shown below are 7 T cell receptor beta chains from a single sample sequenced in a study of blood T cell repertoires in COVID-19. Data came from immunoSEQ multiplex PCR; TCRdb stores just in-frame clones and leaves some out. The sample has roughly 250,000 clones, around 90% seen once. The sequenced sample consisted of PBMCs or T cells enriched from blood (not recorded which). These TCRs come from a woman aged 25 to 45 with acute COVID-19.

This sequence joins TRBV19 and TRBJ1-5, with 10 bases lining up with TRBD1. Germline loops: CDR1 LNHDA, CDR2 SQIVND (reference sequence). This CDR3 contains 16 residues. The V segment lost 5 bases and the J segment 8 bases; nucleotides outside the gene matches: 12. The DNA of the CDR3 is TGTGCCAGTAGTCCGGGAGGGACAGGGGCGAGGGAGCCCCAGCATTTT. Encoded protein: CASSPGGTGAREPQHF.

With respect to this clone: The junction departs from the called germline gene at one end, perhaps through a read error. This chain connects TRBV9 to TRBJ2-1, with no clear D. The CDR3 runs 13 residues. Germline values: CDR1 SGDLS, CDR2 YYNGEE. The CDR3, as DNA: TGTGCCAGCAGCGTAGGTTCCTCCAATGAGCAGTTCTTC. This encodes CASSVGSSNEQFF. Full variable domain (missing parts from reference TRBV9 and TRBJ2-1): DSGVTQTPKHLITATGQRVTLRCSPRSGDLSVYWYQQSLDQGLQFLIQYYNGEERAKGNILERFSAQQFPDLHSELNLSSLELGDSALYFCASSVGSSNEQFFGPGTRLTVL.

This chain links TRBV18 with TRBJ2-3; 11 positions agree with TRBD1. V was pared by 8 bases and J by 3 bases, with 13 bases of the junction left unmatched. The CDR3 runs 17 residues. CDR1 and CDR2 from the germline V gene are KGHSH and LQKENI. The CDR3 sequence is CASNNGQGALRTDTQYF. CDR3 coding DNA: TGTGCCAGCAACAACGGACAGGGGGCGCTTAGGACAGATACGCAGTATTTT.

The V gene is TRBV29-1, the J gene TRBJ1-1, with 8 bases fitting TRBD1. This CDR3 spans 15 amino acids. Germline V gives CDR1 SQVTM, CDR2 ANQGSEA. V was clipped by 3 bases and J by 0 bases; unmatched bases: 6. CDR3 DNA sequence: TGCAGCGTTGACAGGGGGCAGGGCATGAACACTGAAGCTTTCTTT. Its protein is CSVDRGQGMNTEAFF.

This clone appeared a few times. The chain is built from TRBV14 and TRBJ2-1; perhaps TRBD2 as D (6 bases). Germline V gives CDR1 SGHDN, CDR2 FVKESK. This CDR3 is built from 15 residues. V lost 4 bases and J 2 bases, leaving 12 bases between the germline ends. This CDR3 is CASSPTSHPYNEQFF. The CDR3 DNA reads as TGTGCCAGCAGCCCGACTAGTCACCCCTACAATGAGCAGTTCTTC. The full variable domain, its missing parts supplied by reference TRBV14 and TRBJ2-1, is EAGVTQFPSHSVIEKGQTVTLRCDPISGHDNLYWYRRVMGKEIKFLLHFVKESKQDESGMPNNRFLAERTGGTYSTLKVQPAELEDSGVYFCASSPTSHPYNEQFFGPGTRLTVL.

The chain employs TRBV18 and TRBJ2-7, with 7 bases that match TRBD1. Germline CDR1 reads KGHSH; CDR2 reads LQKENI. Unmatched junction bases numbered 7, after V lost 2 bases and J lost 3 bases. This CDR3 comprises 15 residues. CDR3 in DNA: TGTGCCAGCTCACCAAACCGGGACAGCGTCTACGAGCAGTACTTC. It codes for CASSPNRDSVYEQYF.

The rearrangement links TRBV10-1 to TRBJ2-7, with D possibly matching TRBD2 (6 bases). CDR3 length equals 13 residues. V was shortened by 0 bases and J by 7 bases, with 10 bases between the two germline ends. Germline CDR1 WNHNN, CDR2 SYGVQD (reference sequence). The CDR3 spells CASSESEGREQYF. In DNA form, the CDR3 reads TGCGCCAGCAGTGAGTCGGAGGGAAGGGAGCAGTACTTC.